Listed below are T cell receptor beta chains from one sample, sequenced in a study of identical twins' blood T cells. One entry per CDR3 protein, called by TCRdb with MiXCR from the 5' RACE reads. The sample comprises fewer than 450,000 distinct CDR3 sequences, more than 25% of which are singletons, and about 6.1% rests with the top ten. Material: PBMCs. These receptors were obtained from a woman aged 18-55 years in good health. The CDR3 runs from the conserved cysteine through the conserved F or W. The D gene is left open where the match is weak. The size of a clone is reported for some rows only, either as once, few or many, or as a class for expanded clones.

d_call: .; v_call: TRBV5-1; clone_size: .; j_call: TRBJ2-1; cdr3_nt: TGCGCCAGCAGCCCCGGACTCTATGAGCAGTTCTTC; cdr3_aa: CASSPGLYEQFF
d_call: .; v_call: TRBV11-2; clone_size: once; j_call: TRBJ1-5; cdr3_nt: TGTGCCAGCAGCGTTAGGGAATCCTCAGGGCCCCAGCATTTT; cdr3_aa: CASSVRESSGPQHF
d_call: .; v_call: TRBV6-6; clone_size: .; j_call: TRBJ1-3; cdr3_nt: TGTGCCAGCAGCCCGAGCGGCGTCTCTGGAAACACCATATATTTT; cdr3_aa: CASSPSGVSGNTIYF
d_call: .; v_call: TRBV5-1; clone_size: few; j_call: TRBJ1-2; cdr3_nt: TGCGCCAGCAGCTTGGACAGATTAACAGCTAACTATGGCTACACCTTC; cdr3_aa: CASSLDRLTANYGYTF
d_call: TRBD2; v_call: TRBV20-1; clone_size: few; j_call: TRBJ2-7; cdr3_nt: TGCAGTGCTAGACCAGCTAGCGGCACCTACGAGCAGTACTTC; cdr3_aa: CSARPASGTYEQYF
d_call: .; v_call: TRBV19; clone_size: few; j_call: TRBJ1-2; cdr3_nt: TGTGCCACTCACGGCGGGCCACGCTATGGCTACACCTTC; cdr3_aa: CATHGGPRYGYTF
d_call: .; v_call: TRBV7-8; clone_size: once; j_call: TRBJ1-1; cdr3_nt: TGTGCCAGCAGCTATGGACTTAAGAACACTGAAGCTTTCTTT; cdr3_aa: CASSYGLKNTEAFF
d_call: .; v_call: TRBV5-1; clone_size: .; j_call: TRBJ1-6; cdr3_nt: TGCGCCAGCAGCTTTGGAGGGGCCAATTCACCCCTCCACTTT; cdr3_aa: CASSFGGANSPLHF
d_call: TRBD1; v_call: TRBV29-1; clone_size: few; j_call: TRBJ2-2; cdr3_nt: TGCAGCGTTGAAGATTCAGGGGGTGCGAACACCGGGGAGCTGTTTTTT; cdr3_aa: CSVEDSGGANTGELFF
d_call: .; v_call: TRBV6-6; clone_size: .; j_call: TRBJ1-1; cdr3_nt: TGTGCCAGCAGTTACTTTCTGCCCGCCGCCGGGAACACTGAAGCTTTCTTT; cdr3_aa: CASSYFLPAAGNTEAFF
d_call: .; v_call: TRBV6-4; clone_size: many; j_call: TRBJ2-1; cdr3_nt: TGTGCCAGCAGTCGGACAGCCAACAATGAGCAGTTCTTC; cdr3_aa: CASSRTANNEQFF
d_call: .; v_call: TRBV9; clone_size: .; j_call: TRBJ1-1; cdr3_nt: TGTGCCAGCAGCGGAAGACAGGAGGTGGCTGAAGCTTTCTTT; cdr3_aa: CASSGRQEVAEAFF
d_call: .; v_call: TRBV7-9; clone_size: .; j_call: TRBJ1-2; cdr3_nt: TGTGCCAGCAGCGAGGATTTTGGAAACGGCTACACCTTC; cdr3_aa: CASSEDFGNGYTF
d_call: .; v_call: TRBV18; clone_size: once; j_call: TRBJ1-3; cdr3_nt: TGTACCAGCTCACCAGGGCACAGGCTCTTCTCTGGAAACACCATATATTTT; cdr3_aa: CTSSPGHRLFSGNTIYF
d_call: TRBD2; v_call: TRBV5-1; clone_size: .; j_call: TRBJ2-2; cdr3_nt: TGCGCCAGCAGCTTGTCTAGCGGCAACACCGGGGAGCTGTTTTTT; cdr3_aa: CASSLSSGNTGELFF
d_call: TRBD1; v_call: TRBV19; clone_size: few; j_call: TRBJ1-4; cdr3_nt: TGTGCCAGTAGTCGGGACAGGGAGAAAAAACTGTTTTTT; cdr3_aa: CASSRDREKKLFF
d_call: .; v_call: TRBV24-1; clone_size: .; j_call: TRBJ1-2; cdr3_nt: TGTGCCACCAGTGAGGGGGATGTCGTTGGCTACACCTTC; cdr3_aa: CATSEGDVVGYTF
d_call: .; v_call: TRBV5-1; clone_size: few; j_call: TRBJ1-1; cdr3_nt: TGCGCCAGCAGCGAGGACAGAGTGAACACTGAAGCTTTCTTT; cdr3_aa: CASSEDRVNTEAFF
d_call: .; v_call: TRBV27; clone_size: .; j_call: TRBJ1-3; cdr3_nt: TGTGCCAGCAGTTTCGGGGGTTCAGGTGGAAACACCATATATTTT; cdr3_aa: CASSFGGSGGNTIYF
d_call: .; v_call: TRBV7-9; clone_size: few; j_call: TRBJ1-5; cdr3_nt: TGTGCCAGCAGGCGCTACAGGGTTATATTTCAGCCCCAGCATTTT; cdr3_aa: CASRRYRVIFQPQHF
d_call: .; v_call: TRBV3-1; clone_size: .; j_call: TRBJ1-1; cdr3_nt: TGTGCCAGCAGCCCCGGGGGACTTGAAGCTTTCTTT; cdr3_aa: CASSPGGLEAFF
d_call: .; v_call: TRBV12-3/TRBV12-4; clone_size: .; j_call: TRBJ1-2; cdr3_nt: TGTGCCAGCAGTTTAGGGGTAGTCAACTATGGCTACACCTTC; cdr3_aa: CASSLGVVNYGYTF
d_call: .; v_call: TRBV9; clone_size: few; j_call: TRBJ1-1; cdr3_nt: TGTGCCAGCAGCGTAGATGGGGGGCATAGGGCTGAAGCTTTCTTT; cdr3_aa: CASSVDGGHRAEAFF
d_call: TRBD2; v_call: TRBV6-5; clone_size: few; j_call: TRBJ2-1; cdr3_nt: TGTGCCAGCAGTAAAGCGGGAGTATACAATGAGCAGTTCTTC; cdr3_aa: CASSKAGVYNEQFF
d_call: .; v_call: TRBV13; clone_size: few; j_call: TRBJ2-3; cdr3_nt: TGTGCCAGCAGCTTAGGGTCAGAGGATACGCAGTATTTT; cdr3_aa: CASSLGSEDTQYF
d_call: TRBD1; v_call: TRBV9; clone_size: few; j_call: TRBJ1-2; cdr3_nt: TGTGCCAGCAGCAAGACAGGGGCAAACTATGGCTACACCTTC; cdr3_aa: CASSKTGANYGYTF